This T cell receptor beta chain was documented in a study of cytomegalovirus exposure and HLA in healthy donors. Study results and limitations: According to reports, the classifier identified cytomegalovirus status with high specificity and sensitivity. The CMV antigen specificity of a few CMV-associated chains was confirmed through in vitro analysis. It was 160 or so TCR beta chains that were listed as cytomegalovirus-associated.

The table came from immunoSEQ multiplex PCR; TCRdb's copy has only in-frame clones and leaves some out. The data show 55,000 to 80,000 clones, 95% seen once. An approximately 120-subject validation cohort, separate from the approximately 700-subject first cohort, supplied the donors. A note on this clone: Antigen specificity is unknown.

The germline V gene encodes CDR1 SGHAT and CDR2 FQDESV (reference sequence). The junction had 4 bases not matched to a gene; V was cut back by 5 bases and J by 0 bases. This CDR3 is built from 15 residues. This receptor was taken from a woman between 18 and 30 years old in good health and CMV-seropositive. The source material was PBMCs. The genes are TRBV11-1 and TRBJ1-3; 7 bases are a match to TRBD1. The CDR3 coding sequence is TGTGCCAGCAGCCGGGGACAGAGCTCTGGAAACACCATATATTTT. It encodes CASSRGQSSGNTIYF.